What follows describes a single T cell receptor (beta chain). TCR beta from blood CD8+ and CD4+ T cells was sequenced. The TEMRA cells underwent FACS enrichment, while the CD8+ and CD4+ T cells underwent negative isolation. Looked up from germline, CDR1 is MDHEN and CDR2 is SYDVKM. The CDR3 spans 15 residues. Between the trimmed V and J ends, which lost 7 bases and 5 bases, there was a span of 18 bases. Random hexamers were used to reverse transcribe the RNA input (roughly 0.5 to 1 ug). TCRdb reanalysed the immunoSEQ multiplex PCR reads using MiXCR and keeps one entry per CDR3 protein. The data show 240,000 or so distinct CDR3 sequences, with approximately 95% seen just once and under 0.12% held by the top ten. This entry comes from a study of CD8 T cells in Susac syndrome. Study-wide context: Sequencing included Susac syndrome patients, 5 or 6 of them with active disease and about eight in remission.

The chain employs TRBV28 and TRBJ1-5; D may be TRBD1 (6 bases). This receptor was identified in a human donor with Susac syndrome. The sample was CD4+ T cells from PBMCs. CDR3 residues: CASTTLGQNDQPQHF. The CDR3 nucleotides are TGTGCCAGCACCACGCTCGGACAGAATGATCAGCCCCAGCATTTT.